This record covers a single T cell receptor beta chain. This sample was included in a study of blood T cell repertoires in COVID-19. The overall study: Collection of acute and convalescent COVID-19 samples took place in the United States, Italy and Spain.

Methods used by the authors: Nucleated cell number was recorded as an estimate derived from reference gene primer amplification. The method was immunoSEQ multiplex PCR; TCRdb's version includes in-frame clones alone and lacks a portion of them. D and trimming come from the DNA, and the V and J calls and clone size come from that table. The sample records 200,000 to 250,000 clones, roughly 81% being singletons. CDR1 is SQVTM, CDR2 ANQGSEA, per germline. The CDR3 is 14 residues long. Trimming cost V 1 base and J 0 bases, with 4 bases left between them. V is TRBV29-1 and J is TRBJ2-6; D uncertain. The TCR was taken from a woman aged 45-65 years with active or convalescent COVID-19. Sequences were obtained from peripheral blood. CDR3 nucleotide sequence: TGCAGCGTTGAAGGCGGCTCTGGGGCCAACGTCCTGACTTTC. Its protein is CSVEGGSGANVLTF.